The 17 T cell receptor beta chains below come from one sample, sequenced in a study of technical replicates of blood from a handful of donors. This table comes from immunoSEQ multiplex PCR, and its TCRdb copy is limited to in-frame clones, with some not included. The sample consists of roughly 90,000 clones, approximately 90% of them appearing once. The sample comprised T cells isolated from PBMCs. The origin of the receptors is a human donor in good health.

This chain joins TRBV28 and TRBJ1-1; 12 bases match TRBD1. The CDR3 consists of 15 residues. The germline CDR1 and CDR2 sequences are MDHEN and SYDVKM. V was clipped by 3 bases and J by 6 bases; unmatched bases: 5. CDR3 sequence: CASSFRDRGPPEAFF. For the CDR3, the DNA is TGTGCCAGCAGTTTCCGGGACAGGGGGCCTCCTGAAGCTTTCTTT.

The V call is TRBV28, the J call TRBJ2-7; 12 positions match TRBD2. This CDR3 spans 17 amino acids. Germline V gene lookup returns CDR1 MDHEN and CDR2 SYDVKM. With 2 bases clipped from V and 4 bases from J, the junction kept 9 bases outside the gene matches. The CDR3 region has the DNA TGTGCCAGCAGTTTAGAACTAGCGGGAGGTATGAGGTACGAGCAGTACTTC. Translation gives CASSLELAGGMRYEQYF.

V and J are TRBV20-1 and TRBJ2-5; D gene uncertain. This CDR3 contains 11 residues. CDR1 is DFQATT and CDR2 is SNEGSKA in the germline V gene (reference sequence). Between the trimmed V and J ends, which lost 5 bases and 5 bases, there was a span of 9 bases. This chain's CDR3 is CSADKWETQYF. The CDR3 DNA reads TGCAGTGCTGACAAGTGGGAGACCCAGTACTTC.

CDR3 sequence: CASSVAGVITDTQYF. For the CDR3, the DNA is TGTGCCAGCAGCGTAGCGGGAGTGATCACAGATACGCAGTATTTT. The chain has TRBV9 and TRBJ2-3; a possible D gene is TRBD2 (6 bases). The V gene lost 0 bases and the J gene lost 2 bases, with 10 bases spanning the gap. This CDR3 contains 15 residues. Germline CDR1 reads SGDLS; CDR2 reads YYNGEE.

The rearrangement uses TRBV11-3 and TRBJ1-2; D is undetermined. Germline V CDR1 and CDR2: SGHNT, YENEEA. CDR3 length: 13 residues. Trimming left V 5 bases short and J 3 bases short, with 10 bases between. The DNA for the CDR3 is TGTGCCAGCAGCCGCACTAGGGACTATGGCTACACCTTC. Amino acid sequence: CASSRTRDYGYTF. The whole variable domain, filled in from reference TRBV11-3 and TRBJ1-2, reads EAGVVQSPRYKIIEKKQPVAFWCNPISGHNTLYWYLQNLGQGPELLIRYENEEAVDDSQLPKDRFSAERLKGVDSTLKIQPAELGDSAVYLCASSRTRDYGYTFGSGTRLTVV.

The chain couples TRBV7-6 to TRBJ2-1, with D possibly matching TRBD1 (5 bases). CDR3 size: 14 residues. The germline CDR1 and CDR2 sequences are SGHVS and FNYEAQ. V lost 5 bases and J 9 bases, leaving 17 bases between the germline ends. The CDR3 region is CASSPVQGLSEQFF. CDR3 coding DNA: TGTGCCAGCAGCCCGGTCCAGGGCCTGAGTGAGCAGTTCTTC.

The chain carries TRBV5-6 and TRBJ2-7, with 12 bases lining up with TRBD2. This CDR3 has 16 amino acids. The V gene's germline CDR1 is SGHDT and CDR2 YYEEEE. Trimming removed 5 bases from V and 5 bases from J; junction bases left unmatched: 11. The chain's CDR3 is CASSYWTSGTLNEQYF. The CDR3 nucleotides read TGTGCCAGCAGTTATTGGACTAGCGGGACCTTAAACGAGCAGTACTTC.

V gene TRBV2 combines with J gene TRBJ2-7; 10 bases align to TRBD2. The V and J ends lost 4 bases and 3 bases, in that order; junction bases with no gene match: 0. CDR1 and CDR2 from the germline V gene are SNHLY and FYNNEI. This CDR3 has 13 residues. The CDR3 loop is CASSASGSYEQYF. The CDR3 bases are TGTGCCAGCAGTGCTAGCGGGAGCTACGAGCAGTACTTC.

The chain combines TRBV30 with TRBJ2-5; possible D gene TRBD1, 6 bases. This CDR3 is built from 12 residues. CDR1 and CDR2 (germline): GTSNPN, SVGIG (reference sequence). Trimming took 0 bases from V and 4 from J, leaving 6 bases between them. The CDR3 region is CAWSVQGETQYF. DNA for the CDR3: TGTGCCTGGAGTGTACAGGGAGAGACCCAGTACTTC.

The rearrangement joins TRBV6-1 to TRBJ1-5; no clear D. V lost 6 bases to trimming and J lost 5 bases, with 5 bases between them. The CDR3 has 11 amino acids. Germline loops: CDR1 MNHNS, CDR2 SASEGT. As DNA, the CDR3 is TGTGCCAGCAGCGGGGATCAGCCCCAGCATTTT. Protein: CASSGDQPQHF.

The gene calls are TRBV28 and TRBJ1-2; 9 nucleotides align to TRBD1. Per germline, CDR1 MDHEN and CDR2 SYDVKM. The V segment lost 4 bases and the J segment 0 bases; nucleotides outside the gene matches: 9. The CDR3 is 17 residues long. The CDR3 region is CASSSPTGGKANYGYTF. Written as DNA, the CDR3 is TGTGCCAGCAGTTCCCCGACAGGGGGAAAAGCTAACTATGGCTACACCTTC.

The rearrangement uses TRBV5-1 and TRBJ2-5, with D possibly matching TRBD1 (6 bases). V lost 2 bases and J 5 bases, leaving 22 bases between the germline ends. CDR3 length: 17 amino acids. CDR1 and CDR2 (germline): SGHRS, YFSETQ. For the CDR3, the DNA is TGCGCCAGCAGCTTTAGGGCAGGGGCATTAGATCAGGAGACCCAGTACTTC. Protein sequence: CASSFRAGALDQETQYF.

The V gene is TRBV10-2, the J gene TRBJ2-3; 8 nucleotides agree with TRBD1. Trimming at V came to 2 bases and at J to 3 bases, leaving 4 bases not matched to a gene. This CDR3 is 15 amino acids long. Germline V gene lookup returns CDR1 WSHSY and CDR2 SAAADI. The CDR3 sequence is CASSEPDRGTDTQYF. DNA for the CDR3: TGCGCCAGCAGTGAGCCCGACAGGGGAACAGATACGCAGTATTTT.

The rearrangement links TRBV6-5 to TRBJ2-7; TRBD1 matches 7 bases. The V gene's germline CDR1 is MNHEY and CDR2 SVGAGI. The J segment lost 6 bases and the V segment lost 5 bases, leaving 13 bases of the junction unmatched. The CDR3 extends over 15 amino acids. CDR3 bases: TGTGCCAGCAGTCCCTACGGGACAGCCCTTTCCGAGCAGTACTTC. This sequence encodes CASSPYGTALSEQYF.

The rearrangement links TRBV27 to TRBJ2-2, with D tentatively TRBD1 (5 bases). This CDR3 is built from 15 residues. Per germline, CDR1 MNHEY and CDR2 SMNVEV (reference sequence). V lost 7 bases to trimming and J lost 6 bases, with 18 bases between them. DNA for the CDR3: TGTGCCAGCACTTTTAGATTGGGGCGCCCCGGGGAGCTGTTTTTT. Translation: CASTFRLGRPGELFF.

The chain links TRBV7-2 to TRBJ1-2; D gene uncertain. Trimming pared 2 bases from V and 1 base from J, leaving 11 bases between. The CDR3 has 15 amino acids. Germline CDR1 and CDR2: SGHTA and FQGNSA. The CDR3 loop reads CASSLPPRNNYGYTF. Written as DNA, the CDR3 is TGTGCCAGCAGCTTACCCCCCAGGAATAACTATGGCTACACCTTC.

The chain carries TRBV25-1 and TRBJ2-1, with D possibly matching TRBD1 (6 bases). Trimming removed 8 bases at V and 2 bases at J, with 13 bases between. CDR1 is MGHDK, CDR2 SYGVNS, per germline. This CDR3 comprises 14 residues. CDR3 DNA sequence: TGTGCCAGCGGGGGCATACTACCCTACAATGAGCAGTTCTTC. Translating it yields CASGGILPYNEQFF.